The 16 T cell receptor beta chains in this list originate from one sample, sequenced in a study of T cells after yellow fever vaccination. TCRdb redid the calling of the 5' RACE reads with MiXCR, one entry per CDR3 protein. The profile shows around 310,000 distinct CDR3 sequences, approximately 4.5% of them singletons. This material consisted of PBMCs, taken 15 days after the yellow fever booster vaccination. The receptors shown here come from a man younger than 30 who received the YFV17D yellow fever vaccine.

This clonotype was seen repeatedly, ten times or more. Given a much more abundant clone one base away, this may be a read error. The chain has TRBV7-9 and TRBJ1-1; 7 bases line up with TRBD1. This CDR3 region has 13 residues. V dropped 4 bases and J dropped 4; count of bases not matched to a gene: 3. From germline, CDR1 is SEHNR and CDR2 FQNEAQ (reference sequence). CDR3 in amino acids: CASSSQGTTEAFF. The CDR3 DNA is TGTGCCAGCAGCTCACAGGGGACCACTGAAGCTTTCTTT.

This clonotype was counted many times. V and J are TRBV9 and TRBJ2-3; D may match TRBD1 or TRBD2 (6 bases each). CDR1 and CDR2 from the germline V gene are SGDLS and YYNGEE. Trimming shortened V by 1 base and J by 4 bases, and 16 bases separated the two germline ends. This CDR3 has 16 residues. The CDR3 DNA reads as TGTGCCAGCAGCGTATTCCCAGGGGAGGTTGCAGATACGCAGTATTTT. Its translation: CASSVFPGEVADTQYF.

This clonotype appeared many times. This chain connects TRBV7-2 to TRBJ1-6; D uncertain. Looked up from germline, CDR1 is SGHTA and CDR2 is FQGNSA. V was trimmed by 6 bases and J by 8 bases, leaving 11 bases between them. This CDR3 is built from 13 residues. CDR3 DNA: TGTGCCAGCAGACGCTTCTCCGATTCACCCCTCCACTTT. It codes for CASRRFSDSPLHF.

On this clonotype: At one boundary the junction diverges from the germline segment, which might be a read error. The CDR3 sequence is CASRLAGGPSTDTQYF. In DNA form, the CDR3 reads TGTGCCAGCAGATTAGCGGGGGGGCCGAGCACAGATACGCAGTATTTT. This chain joins TRBV12-3 or TRBV12-4 and TRBJ2-3, with 11 bases matching TRBD2. There are 16 residues in the CDR3.

The sample holds many counts of this clonotype. The chain employs TRBV7-3 and TRBJ2-7; D is possibly TRBD2 (6 bases). The germline gives CDR1 SGHTA, CDR2 FQGTGA. Between the trimmed V and J ends, which lost 5 bases and 3 bases, there was a span of 11 bases. This CDR3 has 13 residues. The CDR3 loop is CASSRMGGYEQYF. DNA for the CDR3: TGTGCCAGCAGCCGTATGGGGGGCTACGAGCAGTACTTC.

There are many counts of this clonotype. The V call is TRBV20-1, the J call TRBJ2-1, with TRBD2 identical over 9 bases. The CDR3 covers 14 residues. Per germline, CDR1 DFQATT and CDR2 SNEGSKA (reference sequence). V lost 4 bases and J lost 3; bases outside the gene matches: 4. The CDR3 nucleotides are TGCAGTGCTAATAGCGGGGGTGTCTACAATGAGCAGTTCTTC. This sequence encodes CSANSGGVYNEQFF.

The sample holds many counts of this clonotype. The chain combines TRBV4-3 with TRBJ1-6; TRBD1 aligns across 7 bases. J was trimmed by 10 bases and V by 1 base; bases with no gene match: 7. The CDR3 covers 15 residues. The germline CDR1 and CDR2 sequences are LGHNA and YSLEER. CDR3 amino acids: CASSQVPGGYSPLHF. The DNA of the CDR3 is TGCGCCAGCAGCCAAGTCCCAGGGGGTTACTCACCCCTCCACTTT.

CDR3 in DNA: TGTGCCAGCTCACCAGTCGGAGGCCAAACCTCCTACGAGCAGTACTTC. Its translation: CASSPVGGQTSYEQYF. V and J are TRBV18 and TRBJ2-7, with a possible D match to TRBD2 (5 bases). CDR3 size: 16 residues. Germline V lookup: CDR1 KGHSH, CDR2 LQKENI. Between the trimmed V and J ends, which lost 2 bases and 0 bases, there was a span of 14 bases.

This clonotype was recorded a few times. The chain has TRBV6-1 and TRBJ2-5, with 7 bases fitting TRBD2. After removal of 7 bases from V and 2 bases from J, the junction contained 7 bases not matched to a gene. The CDR3 has 14 amino acids. The V gene's germline CDR1 is MNHNS and CDR2 SASEGT. CDR3 region: CASITGGGQETQYF. CDR3 sequence (DNA): TGTGCCAGCATCACTGGGGGGGGACAAGAGACCCAGTACTTC.

The gene calls are TRBV11-3 and TRBJ2-2; D is unresolved. The CDR3 has 12 amino acids. The V and J ends lost 4 bases and 5 bases respectively, with 5 bases between them. In germline, CDR1 is SGHNT, CDR2 YENEEA. The CDR3 spells CASSSFTGELFF. In DNA, the CDR3 is TGTGCCAGCAGCTCCTTTACCGGGGAGCTGTTTTTT.

Turning to this clonotype: This sequence may be a read error, since a much larger clone differs from it by one base. The chain has TRBV5-5 and TRBJ2-2; no clear D gene. This CDR3 is 13 amino acids long. CDR1 SGHKS and CDR2 YYEKEE come from the germline V gene (reference sequence). V lost 3 bases and J lost 8, with 11 bases in between. The CDR3 loop reads CASSWVAEGELFF. DNA of the CDR3: TGTGCCAGCAGCTGGGTAGCCGAGGGGGAGCTGTTTTTT.

This clonotype was detected a few times. The chain couples TRBV6-1 to TRBJ1-2, with D unresolved. Looked up from germline, CDR1 is MNHNS and CDR2 is SASEGT. This CDR3 has 13 residues. With 2 bases removed from V and 6 bases from J, the gap between germline ends came to 10 bases. The CDR3 loop is CASSEWSRHGYTF. DNA of the CDR3: TGTGCCAGCAGTGAATGGTCAAGGCATGGCTACACCTTC.

This clonotype was seen at least ten times. One end of the junction does not line up with germline, which may come from a read error. The CDR3 sequence is CASSQGETEAFF. The CDR3 DNA reads TGTGCCAGCAGTCAAGGCGAGACTGAAGCTTTCTTT. The chain joins TRBV3-1 to TRBJ1-1; D is uncertain. CDR1 and CDR2 (germline): LGHDT, YNNKEL (reference sequence). The CDR3 totals 12 residues.

This clonotype was counted only a few times. CDR3 DNA sequence: TGCGCCAGCAGTTTACGGGGACAGGGGGACAGTTCACCCCTCCACTTT. Encoded protein: CASSLRGQGDSSPLHF. The V call is TRBV5-1, the J call TRBJ1-6, with 11 bases aligning to TRBD1. Losses at the gene ends were 5 bases for V and 9 bases for J; bases not matched to a gene: 10. Germline V gene lookup returns CDR1 SGHRS and CDR2 YFSETQ. The CDR3 consists of 16 residues.

This clonotype was seen more than once but under ten times. CDR3 region: CASSLDGTGDYEQYV. The DNA for the CDR3 is TGTGCCAGCAGCTTAGACGGGACAGGAGACTACGAGCAGTACGTC. The chain recombines TRBV7-6 with TRBJ2-7, with 8 bases matching TRBD1. The CDR3 totals 15 residues. V shed 1 base and J 3 bases; nucleotides not matched to a gene: 5. CDR1 and CDR2 (germline): SGHVS, FNYEAQ.

This clonotype was seen a few times. V is TRBV7-8 and J is TRBJ2-1; 8 bases fit TRBD2. V dropped 2 bases and J dropped 0; count of bases not matched to a gene: 12. This CDR3 comprises 19 residues. Germline lookup yields CDR1 SGHVS and CDR2 FQNEAQ. CDR3 sequence (DNA): TGTGCCAGCAGCTTAAGAGAACTAGCGGTACCGAGCTCCTACAATGAGCAGTTCTTC. It is translated as CASSLRELAVPSSYNEQFF.